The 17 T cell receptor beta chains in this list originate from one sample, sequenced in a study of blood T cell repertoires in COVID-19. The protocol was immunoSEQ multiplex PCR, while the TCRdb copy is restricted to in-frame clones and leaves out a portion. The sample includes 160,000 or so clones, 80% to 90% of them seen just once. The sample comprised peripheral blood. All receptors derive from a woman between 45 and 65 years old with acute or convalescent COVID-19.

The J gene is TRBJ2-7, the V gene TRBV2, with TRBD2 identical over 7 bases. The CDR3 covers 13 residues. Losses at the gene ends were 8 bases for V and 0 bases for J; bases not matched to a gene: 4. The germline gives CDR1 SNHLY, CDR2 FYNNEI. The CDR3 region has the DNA TGTGCCAGCGCGCGGGGGAGCTCCTACGAGCAGTACTTC. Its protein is CASARGSSYEQYF.

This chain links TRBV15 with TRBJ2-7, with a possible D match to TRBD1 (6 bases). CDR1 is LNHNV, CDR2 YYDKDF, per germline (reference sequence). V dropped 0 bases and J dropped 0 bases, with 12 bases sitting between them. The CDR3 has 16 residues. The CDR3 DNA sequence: TGTGCCACCAGCAGAGAAGGGGGACGGAGCTCCTACGAGCAGTACTTC. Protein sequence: CATSREGGRSSYEQYF.

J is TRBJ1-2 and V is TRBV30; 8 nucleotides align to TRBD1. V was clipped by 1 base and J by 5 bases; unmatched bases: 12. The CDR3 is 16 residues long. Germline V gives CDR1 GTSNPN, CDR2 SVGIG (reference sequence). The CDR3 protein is CAWSGVLRTGLYGYTF. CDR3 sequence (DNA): TGTGCCTGGAGTGGCGTCCTACGGACAGGGCTTTATGGCTACACCTTC.

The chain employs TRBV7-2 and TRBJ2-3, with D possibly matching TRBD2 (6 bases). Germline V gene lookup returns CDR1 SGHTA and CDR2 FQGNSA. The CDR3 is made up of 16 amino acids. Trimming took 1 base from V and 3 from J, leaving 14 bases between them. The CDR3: CASSLVVGSETDTQYF. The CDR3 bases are TGTGCCAGCAGCTTAGTAGTCGGGAGTGAGACAGATACGCAGTATTTT.

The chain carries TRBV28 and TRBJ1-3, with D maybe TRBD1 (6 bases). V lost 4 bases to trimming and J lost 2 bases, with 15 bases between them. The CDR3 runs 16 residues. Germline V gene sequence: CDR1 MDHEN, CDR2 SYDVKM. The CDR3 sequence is CASSSPGGAAGNTIYF. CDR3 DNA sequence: TGTGCCAGCAGTTCTCCGGGGGGGGCGGCTGGAAACACCATATATTTT.

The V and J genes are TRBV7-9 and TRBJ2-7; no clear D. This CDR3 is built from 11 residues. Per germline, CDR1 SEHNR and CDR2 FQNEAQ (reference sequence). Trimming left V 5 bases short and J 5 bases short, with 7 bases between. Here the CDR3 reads CASSPINEQYF. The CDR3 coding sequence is TGTGCCAGCAGCCCTATCAACGAGCAGTACTTC.

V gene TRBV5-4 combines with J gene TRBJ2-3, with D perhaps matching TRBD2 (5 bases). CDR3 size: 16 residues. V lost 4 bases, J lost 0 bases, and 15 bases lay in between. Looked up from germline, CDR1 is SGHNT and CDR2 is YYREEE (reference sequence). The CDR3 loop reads CASSHSSERSTDTQYF. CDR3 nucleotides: TGTGCCAGCAGCCACTCTTCCGAGCGGAGCACAGATACGCAGTATTTT.

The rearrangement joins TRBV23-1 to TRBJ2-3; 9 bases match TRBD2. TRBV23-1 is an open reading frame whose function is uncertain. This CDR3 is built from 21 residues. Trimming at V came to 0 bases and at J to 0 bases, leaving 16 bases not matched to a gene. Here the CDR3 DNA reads TGCGCCAGCAGTCAATCCGGTAGCGGGAGTGTTACCCCAGAAAGCACAGATACGCAGTATTTT. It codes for CASSQSGSGSVTPESTDTQYF.

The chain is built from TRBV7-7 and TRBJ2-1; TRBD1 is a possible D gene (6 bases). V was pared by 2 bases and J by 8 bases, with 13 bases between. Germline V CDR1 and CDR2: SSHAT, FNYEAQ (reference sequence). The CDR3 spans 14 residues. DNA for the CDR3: TGTGCCAGCAGCTTATTTGGGGGCGCGGATGAGCAGTTCTTC. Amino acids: CASSLFGGADEQFF.

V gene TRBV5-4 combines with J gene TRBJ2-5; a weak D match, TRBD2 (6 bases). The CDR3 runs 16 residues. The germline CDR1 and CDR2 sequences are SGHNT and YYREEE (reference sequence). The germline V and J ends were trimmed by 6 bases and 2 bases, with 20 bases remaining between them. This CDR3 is CASTKSIADGQETQYF. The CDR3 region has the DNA TGTGCCAGCACCAAATCTATAGCGGATGGTCAAGAGACCCAGTACTTC.

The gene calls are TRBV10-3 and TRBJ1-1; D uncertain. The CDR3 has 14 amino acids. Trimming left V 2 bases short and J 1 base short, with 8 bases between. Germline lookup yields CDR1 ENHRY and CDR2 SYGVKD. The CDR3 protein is CAISEGQPNTEAFF. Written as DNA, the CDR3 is TGTGCCATCAGTGAGGGGCAGCCGAACACTGAAGCTTTCTTT.

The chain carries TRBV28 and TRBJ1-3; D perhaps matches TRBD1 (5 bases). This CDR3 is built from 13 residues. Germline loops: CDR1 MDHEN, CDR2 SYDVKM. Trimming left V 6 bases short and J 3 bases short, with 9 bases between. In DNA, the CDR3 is TGTGCCAGCAGACGACAGAATGGAAACACCATATATTTT. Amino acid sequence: CASRRQNGNTIYF.

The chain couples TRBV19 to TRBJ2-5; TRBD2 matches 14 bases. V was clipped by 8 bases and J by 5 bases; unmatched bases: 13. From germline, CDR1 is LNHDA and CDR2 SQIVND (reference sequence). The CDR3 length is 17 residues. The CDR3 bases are TGTGCCAGTCGCCGAACCGGGACTAGCGGGGGTTGGGAGACCCAGTACTTC. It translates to CASRRTGTSGGWETQYF. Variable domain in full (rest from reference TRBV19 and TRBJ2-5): DGGITQSPKYLFRKEGQNVTLSCEQNLNHDAMYWYRQDPGQGLRLIYYSQIVNDFQKGDIAEGYSVSREKKESFPLTVTSAQKNPTAFYLCASRRTGTSGGWETQYFGPGTRLLVL.

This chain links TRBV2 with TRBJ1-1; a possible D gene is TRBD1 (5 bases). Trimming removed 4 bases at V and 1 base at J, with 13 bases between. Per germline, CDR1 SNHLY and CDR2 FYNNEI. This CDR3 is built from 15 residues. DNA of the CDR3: TGTGCCAGCAGTGTTATGGCAGGGAAGAACACTGAAGCTTTCTTT. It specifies CASSVMAGKNTEAFF.

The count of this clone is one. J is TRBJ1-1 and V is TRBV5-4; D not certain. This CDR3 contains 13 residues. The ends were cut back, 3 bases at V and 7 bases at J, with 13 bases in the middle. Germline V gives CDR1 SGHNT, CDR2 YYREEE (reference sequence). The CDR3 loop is CASSYRSKDEAFF. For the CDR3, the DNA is TGTGCCAGCAGCTACCGGAGCAAGGATGAAGCTTTCTTT.

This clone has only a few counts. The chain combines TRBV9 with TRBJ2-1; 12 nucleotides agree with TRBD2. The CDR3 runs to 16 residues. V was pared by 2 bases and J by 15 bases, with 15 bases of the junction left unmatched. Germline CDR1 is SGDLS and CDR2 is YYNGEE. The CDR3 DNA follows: TGTGCCAGCAGCGTTTCCGGGGGTTCGGGACTAGCGGGCCGGTTCTTC. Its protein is CASSVSGGSGLAGRFF.

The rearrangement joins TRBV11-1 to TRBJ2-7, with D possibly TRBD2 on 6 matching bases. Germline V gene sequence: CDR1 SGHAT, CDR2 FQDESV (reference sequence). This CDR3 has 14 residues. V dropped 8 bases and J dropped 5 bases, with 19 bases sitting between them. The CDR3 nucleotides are TGTGCCAGCCGTCGGGAGTTAACAATGGACGAGCAGTACTTC. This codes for CASRRELTMDEQYF.